Sequencing of this T cell receptor (beta chain) was carried out in a study of cytomegalovirus exposure and HLA in healthy donors. General study findings and limits: Later on, an analysis found that several of the most significant clusters appeared to be linked to common viral pathogens, which included parvovirus B19. Listed as cytomegalovirus-associated were over 150 TCR beta chains. According to a later analysis, donors in an Asian-associated ancestry cluster reportedly had fewer N-insertions than the roughly 640-donor mean. TCR beta V segments were, for the most part, productive about 87% or about 30% of the time in an earlier analysis.

As to this clone: Antigen unknown.

PCR amplification relied on 60 Vbeta primers (plus 13 Jbeta primers). Clones were sequenced by immunoSEQ multiplex PCR, and TCRdb holds only the in-frame ones, with some missing. The sample gives 95,000 to 150,000 clones, about three quarters of which show up once; around 3.6% is in the top ten. The CDR3 covers 14 residues. Germline values: CDR1 SGHNT, CDR2 YYREEE (reference sequence). With 4 bases removed from V and 8 bases from J, the gap between germline ends came to 15 bases. This TCR was sampled from a man aged 25 to 40 in good health and CMV-seronegative. Sequenced material: PBMCs. This sequence joins TRBV5-4 and TRBJ1-4, with TRBD1 as a possible D gene (5 bases). Here the CDR3 reads CASSRPGQAEKLFF. The CDR3 region has the DNA TGTGCCAGCAGCAGGCCCGGACAAGCCGAAAAACTGTTTTTT.